These 14 T cell receptor beta chains were sequenced from one sample in a study of control samples from healthy donors and cancer patients. Only in-frame clones appear in the TCRdb table, and some are missing; sequencing was by immunoSEQ multiplex PCR. The sample holds fewer than 20,000 clones, around 80% seen once. Specimen: PBMCs. The receptors here all came from a woman between 70 and 85 years old with lung cancer.

The V call is TRBV6-2 or TRBV6-3, the J call TRBJ2-2; D remains ambiguous. Germline V gives CDR1 MNHEY, CDR2 SVGEGT. Trimming pared 0 bases from V and 8 bases from J, leaving 13 bases between. The CDR3 has 15 residues. The CDR3 DNA reads as TGTGCCAGCAGTTACTCGGGTCCAATAGTTGGGGAGCTGTTTTTT. This codes for CASSYSGPIVGELFF.

CDR3: CASSVGQRGNTIYF. The DNA for the CDR3 is TGTGCCAGCAGCGTAGGACAGAGAGGAAACACCATATATTTT. The J gene is TRBJ1-3, the V gene TRBV9, with TRBD1 as a possible D gene (5 bases). V was pared by 0 bases and J by 4 bases, with 8 bases between. CDR1 is SGDLS, CDR2 YYNGEE, per germline. There are 14 residues in the CDR3.

The J gene is TRBJ2-3, the V gene TRBV5-1, with 9 bases that match TRBD2. J lost 4 bases, V lost 3 bases, and 9 bases had no gene match. The CDR3 has 16 residues. Germline CDR1 is SGHRS and CDR2 is YFSETQ. For the CDR3, the DNA is TGCGCCAGCAGCTACTCCGGGACTAGCACCTCAGATACGCAGTATTTT. Its translation: CASSYSGTSTSDTQYF.

This clone was recorded a few times. The rearrangement joins TRBV7-9 to TRBJ2-3, with D possibly being TRBD2 (5 bases). This CDR3 region has 14 residues. The germline gives CDR1 SEHNR, CDR2 FQNEAQ (reference sequence). V gave up 5 bases and J gave up 0 bases, with 9 bases separating them. The CDR3 nucleotides are TGTGCCAGCAGCCAGGAGGCTAGCACAGATACGCAGTATTTT. Protein product: CASSQEASTDTQYF.

This clone was detected only once. This chain links TRBV7-2 with TRBJ2-3; D ambiguous. CDR1 is SGHTA, CDR2 FQGNSA, per germline. The CDR3 runs to 14 residues. Trimming shortened V by 2 bases and J by 0 bases, and 6 bases separated the two germline ends. The CDR3 DNA is TGTGCCAGCAGCTTACAACCTAGCACAGATACGCAGTATTTT. Amino acid sequence: CASSLQPSTDTQYF.

This CDR3 is CASSQRAGGAGELFF. The CDR3 region has the DNA TGTGCCAGCAGCCAAAGGGCGGGCGGCGCCGGGGAGCTGTTTTTT. This chain joins TRBV4-2 and TRBJ2-2, with D perhaps matching TRBD2 (5 bases). Germline-derived CDR1 and CDR2 are LGHNA and YNFKEQ. The CDR3 consists of 15 residues. The ends were cut back, 2 bases at V and 6 bases at J, with 13 bases in the middle.

J is TRBJ2-1 and V is TRBV11-2; D is perhaps TRBD2 (7 bases). This CDR3 comprises 14 residues. The V gene's germline CDR1 is SGHAT and CDR2 FQNNGV. Trimming stripped 3 bases from V and 8 bases from J, with 14 bases between. The CDR3 bases are TGTGCCAGCAGCTTCCTCTTAGGGGGGGATGAGCAGTTCTTC. This codes for CASSFLLGGDEQFF. The whole variable domain, remainder taken from reference TRBV11-2 and TRBJ2-1, is EAGVAQSPRYKIIEKRQSVAFWCNPISGHATLYWYQQILGQGPKLLIQFQNNGVVDDSQLPKDRFSAERLKGVDSTLKIQPAKLEDSAVYLCASSFLLGGDEQFFGPGTRLTVL.

The chain carries TRBV5-4 and TRBJ1-1, with D perhaps matching TRBD1 (5 bases). V gave up 1 base and J gave up 8 bases, with 15 bases separating them. There are 14 residues in the CDR3. Germline CDR1 SGHNT, CDR2 YYREEE (reference sequence). The CDR3 reads CASSLRPREGEAFF. CDR3 nucleotide sequence: TGTGCCAGCAGCTTGAGGCCCAGGGAGGGGGAAGCTTTCTTT. Drawing the rest from reference TRBV5-4 and TRBJ1-1, the complete variable domain is ETGVTQSPTHLIKTRGQQVTLRCSSQSGHNTVSWYQQALGQGPQFIFQYYREEENGRGNFPPRFSGLQFPNYSSELNVNALELDDSALYLCASSLRPREGEAFFGQGTRLTVV.

This clone appeared a single time. This chain links TRBV6-5 with TRBJ1-6; no clear D gene. The V gene lost 2 bases and the J gene lost 6 bases, with 11 bases spanning the gap. The germline V gene has CDR1 MNHEY and CDR2 SVGAGI. The CDR3 length is 15 residues. As DNA, the CDR3 is TGTGCCAGCAGTTACAGGGCCACTACTAATTCACCCCTCCACTTT. Encoded protein: CASSYRATTNSPLHF.

The chain recombines TRBV6-5 with TRBJ1-5, with TRBD1 as a possible D gene (5 bases). This CDR3 has 16 residues. Germline CDR1 MNHEY, CDR2 SVGAGI. V shed 2 bases and J shed 2 bases, with 13 bases lying between them. The chain's CDR3 is CASSYELWGRNQPQHF. DNA of the CDR3: TGTGCCAGCAGTTACGAATTGTGGGGCCGCAATCAGCCCCAGCATTTT.

A word on this clone: A read error may be the cause here, since a much bigger clone is one base away. This chain links TRBV12-2 with TRBJ1-3. TRBV12-2 is tagged as a pseudogene. The CDR3 extends over 16 amino acids. The DNA of the CDR3 is TGTGCAAATCGCTCCTCTTTTCCATGGACGGCGAGCACCATATATTTT. It translates to CANRSSFPWTASTIYF.

This sequence joins TRBV7-2 and TRBJ1-2, with unresolved D. The CDR3 is made up of 14 amino acids. Trimming removed 5 bases from V and 7 bases from J, with 17 bases in between. Germline V gene sequence: CDR1 SGHTA, CDR2 FQGNSA. CDR3 protein: CASSTYSDSGGYTF. The CDR3, as DNA: TGTGCCAGCAGCACCTACAGCGATTCAGGTGGCTACACCTTC.

The chain recombines TRBV19 with TRBJ2-2; D not resolved. This CDR3 contains 15 residues. The ends were cut back, 3 bases at V and 2 bases at J, with 10 bases in the middle. Per germline, CDR1 LNHDA and CDR2 SQIVND (reference sequence). The CDR3 loop is CASSMLSPNTGELFF. The CDR3 bases are TGTGCCAGTAGTATGTTGTCGCCCAACACCGGGGAGCTGTTTTTT.

A few counts support this clone. This sequence joins TRBV7-9 and TRBJ1-6; 8 bases are a match to TRBD1. CDR3 size: 14 residues. The trim removed 5 bases at V and 7 bases at J, leaving 4 bases unmatched. The V gene's germline CDR1 is SEHNR and CDR2 FQNEAQ (reference sequence). CDR3 DNA: TGTGCCAGCAGCGCCCGGGACAGGAATTCACCCCTCCACTTT. The encoded protein is CASSARDRNSPLHF.